The 28 T cell receptor beta chains below were found in one sample sequenced in a study of technical replicates of blood from a few donors. The repertoire was sequenced with immunoSEQ multiplex PCR; TCRdb's copy has only in-frame clones and lacks some. The sample shows about 81,000 clones, 85% to 95% of them seen only once. Sequenced: T cells isolated from PBMCs. The source of these receptors is a human donor in good health.

This clone appeared once. V is TRBV4-1 and J is TRBJ1-4; no firm D call. Trimming took off 2 bases at V and 0 bases at J, with 13 bases between the two ends. Germline loops: CDR1 MGHRA, CDR2 YSYEKL. CDR3 length equals 17 residues. CDR3 amino acids: CASSQTGFYATNEKLFF. CDR3 in DNA: TGCGCCAGCAGCCAAACGGGTTTTTATGCAACTAATGAAAAACTGTTTTTT.

The CDR3 DNA reads TGTGCCAGCAGTTCACTAGCGGTATACAATGAGCAGTTCTTC. Its protein product is CASSSLAVYNEQFF. The rearrangement joins TRBV28 to TRBJ2-1, with TRBD2 matching over 8 bases. V shed 4 bases and J 4 bases; nucleotides not matched to a gene: 3. Looked up from germline, CDR1 is MDHEN and CDR2 is SYDVKM. The CDR3 consists of 14 residues.

This chain links TRBV7-9 with TRBJ2-4; TRBD1 matches at 7 bases. The CDR3 spans 15 residues. V trimming: 0 bases; J trimming: 4 bases; junction bases outside the gene matches: 3. Germline CDR1 SEHNR, CDR2 FQNEAQ (reference sequence). This chain's CDR3 is CASSLARDRKNIQYF. CDR3 in DNA: TGTGCCAGCAGCTTAGCGAGGGACAGAAAAAACATTCAGTACTTC.

V usage is TRBV28 and J usage is TRBJ2-1; 8 bases map to TRBD2. Trimming at V came to 3 bases and at J to 0 bases, leaving 4 bases not matched to a gene. From germline, CDR1 is MDHEN and CDR2 SYDVKM. The CDR3 length is 16 residues. The CDR3 loop is CASSFAGGSSYNEQFF. In nucleotides, the CDR3 is TGTGCCAGCAGTTTTGCGGGGGGCTCCTCCTACAATGAGCAGTTCTTC.

The table lists this clone with a few counts. The rearrangement joins TRBV4-1 to TRBJ2-1, with D tentatively TRBD1 (5 bases). Germline assignment: CDR1 MGHRA and CDR2 YSYEKL. The CDR3 spans 15 residues. The germline V and J ends were trimmed by 6 bases and 0 bases, with 12 bases remaining between them. CDR3 bases: TGCGCCAGCAGGCGGCAGACAGACTCCTACAATGAGCAGTTCTTC. Translating gives CASRRQTDSYNEQFF.

CDR3 residues: CASSVARGNTIYF. Here the CDR3 DNA reads TGTGCCAGTTCGGTCGCCAGGGGAAACACCATATATTTT. The rearrangement joins TRBV19 to TRBJ1-3; D gene uncertain. The ends were cut back, 8 bases at V and 4 bases at J, with 12 bases in the middle. CDR1 is LNHDA, CDR2 SQIVND, per germline (reference sequence). The CDR3 has 13 residues.

This clone was seen only a few times. The chain has TRBV7-3 and TRBJ2-5, with 9 bases lining up with TRBD1. Germline V gene sequence: CDR1 SGHTA, CDR2 FQGTGA. Trimming cost V 2 bases and J 7 bases; bases outside gene matches: 2. The CDR3 runs to 13 residues. CDR3 nucleotides: TGTGCCAGCAGCTTAGGGACAGGGAGGACCCAGTACTTC. This translates into CASSLGTGRTQYF.

V gene TRBV25-1 combines with J gene TRBJ2-5; 8 bases match TRBD1. With V trimmed by 5 bases and J by 5 bases, 13 bases remained unmatched. Germline V gives CDR1 MGHDK, CDR2 SYGVNS. The CDR3 runs to 16 residues. The CDR3 is CASSLSTGAWGETQYF. For the CDR3, the DNA is TGTGCCAGCAGTCTGTCGACAGGGGCTTGGGGGGAGACCCAGTACTTC.

The chain links TRBV19 to TRBJ1-2; TRBD1 aligns across 9 bases. The germline gives CDR1 LNHDA, CDR2 SQIVND (reference sequence). The V segment lost 6 bases and the J segment 6 bases; nucleotides outside the gene matches: 11. The CDR3 runs 15 residues. For the CDR3, the DNA is TGTGCCAGTAGGACGACGGGACAGGGACTTAATGGCTACACCTTC. It translates to CASRTTGQGLNGYTF.

The V and J genes are TRBV5-1 and TRBJ2-1; TRBD2 agrees at 9 bases. CDR1 and CDR2 from the germline V gene are SGHRS and YFSETQ. The V segment lost 1 base and the J segment 0 bases; nucleotides outside the gene matches: 8. The CDR3 extends over 18 amino acids. The CDR3 DNA follows: TGCGCCAGCAGCTTGAGGACTAGCGCCTATAGCTCCTACAATGAGCAGTTCTTC. This encodes CASSLRTSAYSSYNEQFF.

This sequence joins TRBV5-4 and TRBJ2-7; 8 bases line up with TRBD2. CDR1 is SGHNT, CDR2 YYREEE, per germline (reference sequence). V gave up 4 bases and J gave up 0 bases; unmatched junction bases: 3. CDR3 length equals 14 residues. The CDR3 sequence: CASSRTSGSYEQYF. As DNA, the CDR3 is TGTGCCAGCAGCCGAACTAGCGGCTCCTACGAGCAGTACTTC. The whole variable domain, remainder taken from reference TRBV5-4 and TRBJ2-7, is ETGVTQSPTHLIKTRGQQVTLRCSSQSGHNTVSWYQQALGQGPQFIFQYYREEENGRGNFPPRFSGLQFPNYSSELNVNALELDDSALYLCASSRTSGSYEQYFGPGTRLTVT.

The chain links TRBV28 to TRBJ1-2; 10 bases fit TRBD1. The J segment lost 8 bases and the V segment lost 5 bases, leaving 11 bases of the junction unmatched. The CDR3 covers 15 residues. CDR1 and CDR2 from the germline V gene are MDHEN and SYDVKM. The CDR3 nucleotides read TGTGCCAGCAGTCAGACAGGGGGCGCCGATTTGGGCTACACCTTC. Protein product: CASSQTGGADLGYTF.

This clone was seen a few times. A junction end diverges from the germline sequence, so it may reflect a read error. The chain employs TRBV14 and TRBJ1-4; 7 bases match TRBD1. CDR3 length: 13 amino acids. Germline V gene data show CDR1 as SGHDN and CDR2 as FVKESK. For the CDR3, the DNA is TGTGCCAGCAGCCAATCAGGACAGGTCCCGACAAGCTTT. Amino acids: CASSQSGQVPTSF.

The genes are TRBV5-1 and TRBJ1-2, with a weak D call TRBD1 (6 bases). CDR1 is SGHRS, CDR2 YFSETQ, per germline. The CDR3 is made up of 15 amino acids. The V end lost 0 bases, the J end lost 3 bases, and 12 bases lay between the germline ends. CDR3 DNA sequence: TGCGCCAGCAGCTTGGGGGTCCAGGGGTACTATGGCTACACCTTC. As protein: CASSLGVQGYYGYTF.

The chain has TRBV6-1 and TRBJ2-7; D may be TRBD1 (6 bases). Germline assignment: CDR1 MNHNS and CDR2 SASEGT. Deletions cut 2 bases from V and 6 bases from J, with 20 bases between. The CDR3 totals 16 residues. CDR3 DNA: TGTGCCAGCAGTGAAACGGGGTTACAGGGCAGTGCCGAGCAGTACTTC. Amino acid sequence: CASSETGLQGSAEQYF.

The CDR3 is CASSLGLAGGEQYF. The CDR3 DNA reads as TGTGCCAGCAGCTTGGGACTAGCGGGAGGCGAGCAGTACTTC. The gene calls are TRBV5-4 and TRBJ2-7; 13 bases are shared with TRBD2. Germline values: CDR1 SGHNT, CDR2 YYREEE (reference sequence). This CDR3 contains 14 residues. V lost 0 bases and J lost 6; bases outside the gene matches: 0. Full variable domain (remainder filled in from reference TRBV5-4 and TRBJ2-7): ETGVTQSPTHLIKTRGQQVTLRCSSQSGHNTVSWYQQALGQGPQFIFQYYREEENGRGNFPPRFSGLQFPNYSSELNVNALELDDSALYLCASSLGLAGGEQYFGPGTRLTVT.

The J gene is TRBJ2-7, the V gene TRBV29-1, with 7 bases that match TRBD2. The V and J ends lost 6 bases and 2 bases, in that order; junction bases with no gene match: 7. This CDR3 has 13 amino acids. The V gene's germline CDR1 is SQVTM and CDR2 ANQGSEA. The CDR3 DNA is TGCAGCGTGGGGGGGACGGATCCCTACGAGCAGTACTTC. Translated, it gives CSVGGTDPYEQYF.

This clone was detected only a few times. The sample has other DNA sequences that encode this CDR3 too. The gene calls are TRBV7-3 and TRBJ1-1; D uncertain. Germline lookup yields CDR1 SGHTA and CDR2 FQGTGA. Between the trimmed V and J ends, which lost 0 bases and 1 base, there was a span of 6 bases. The CDR3 extends over 14 amino acids. In DNA form, the CDR3 reads TGTGCCAGCAGCTTAACGGGAGGGAACACTGAAGCTTTCTTT. Its translation is CASSLTGGNTEAFF. The whole variable domain, remainder taken from reference TRBV7-3 and TRBJ1-1, is GAGVSQTPSNKVTEKGKYVELRCDPISGHTALYWYRQSLGQGPEFLIYFQGTGAADDSGLPNDRFFAVRPEGSVSTLKIQRTERGDSAVYLCASSLTGGNTEAFFGQGTRLTVV.

This clone came up once. V and J are TRBV2 and TRBJ1-2, with a weak D call TRBD1 (6 bases). With 2 bases removed from V and 3 bases from J, the gap between germline ends came to 19 bases. CDR1 is SNHLY, CDR2 FYNNEI, per germline. There are 17 residues in the CDR3. CDR3 nucleotides: TGTGCCAGCAGTGAATGGGGACAAAGCTTGGGGTACTATGGCTACACCTTC. This encodes CASSEWGQSLGYYGYTF.

The CDR3 protein is CAISEMGQGFSNQPQHF. The DNA for the CDR3 is TGTGCCATCAGTGAGATGGGACAGGGTTTTAGCAATCAGCCCCAGCATTTT. The chain is built from TRBV10-3 and TRBJ1-5, with TRBD1 matching over 9 bases. Germline V gene sequence: CDR1 ENHRY, CDR2 SYGVKD. CDR3 length equals 17 residues. Trimming cost V 2 bases and J 0 bases; bases outside gene matches: 5.

Here the CDR3 reads CASSSYFQGQYF. DNA of the CDR3: TGTGCCAGCAGCTCCTACTTCCAGGGGCAGTACTTC. The V gene is TRBV7-8, the J gene TRBJ2-7; a possible D gene is TRBD1 (5 bases). Looked up from germline, CDR1 is SGHVS and CDR2 is FQNEAQ. The ends were cut back, 4 bases at V and 9 bases at J, with 13 bases in the middle. The CDR3 is 12 amino acids.

The chain couples TRBV4-1 to TRBJ2-1; 7 nucleotides line up with TRBD2. Germline trimming cut 4 bases from V and 1 base from J; bases unmatched to any gene: 7. The V gene's germline CDR1 is MGHRA and CDR2 YSYEKL. CDR3 length: 16 residues. The CDR3 here is CASSPLDGRSYNEQFF. The CDR3 region has the DNA TGCGCCAGCAGCCCACTAGACGGGAGGTCCTACAATGAGCAGTTCTTC.

This clone was detected a few times. The CDR3 reads CASSMHPRQGLYGYTF. The CDR3 DNA follows: TGTGCCAGCAGTATGCACCCCCGACAGGGGCTCTATGGCTACACCTTC. The genes are TRBV27 and TRBJ1-2; 8 bases align to TRBD1. The CDR3 extends over 16 amino acids. CDR1 and CDR2 (germline): MNHEY, SMNVEV (reference sequence). Losses at the gene ends were 5 bases for V and 4 bases for J; bases not matched to a gene: 12.

The genes are TRBV5-4 and TRBJ2-7; the D gene is possibly TRBD1 (5 bases). V shed 0 bases and J shed 5 bases, with 15 bases lying between them. The germline V gene has CDR1 SGHNT and CDR2 YYREEE (reference sequence). This CDR3 has 15 amino acids. CDR3 sequence: CASSLGGRLSDEQYF. The CDR3 nucleotides are TGTGCCAGCAGCTTGGGGGGCCGACTCAGCGACGAGCAGTACTTC.

The chain is built from TRBV28 and TRBJ1-2, with 7 bases matching TRBD1. The CDR3 is 17 amino acids. V shed 2 bases and J 2 bases; nucleotides not matched to a gene: 11. Germline V gene sequence: CDR1 MDHEN, CDR2 SYDVKM. The CDR3 nucleotides read TGTGCCAGCAGTTTAATAACAGGGGAGTTTCAAAACTATGGCTACACCTTC. Translation: CASSLITGEFQNYGYTF.

V is TRBV4-1 and J is TRBJ2-7; a possible D gene is TRBD2 (6 bases). There are 16 residues in the CDR3. Germline lookup yields CDR1 MGHRA and CDR2 YSYEKL. Deletions cut 4 bases from V and 0 bases from J, with 16 bases between. CDR3 amino acids: CASSPARDLSSYEQYF. CDR3 nucleotide sequence: TGCGCCAGCAGCCCTGCTAGGGACTTGAGCTCCTACGAGCAGTACTTC.

V is TRBV9 and J is TRBJ1-4; D unclear. The CDR3 is 14 residues long. With 3 bases removed from V and 5 bases from J, the gap between germline ends came to 11 bases. The V gene's germline CDR1 is SGDLS and CDR2 YYNGEE. The chain's CDR3 is CASSAGRRNEKLFF. The CDR3, as DNA: TGTGCCAGCAGCGCTGGGAGAAGGAATGAAAAACTGTTTTTT.

In its sample, this clone was seen a few times. The chain is built from TRBV4-1 and TRBJ1-5; 7 bases align to TRBD1. The CDR3 runs to 16 residues. Germline loops: CDR1 MGHRA, CDR2 YSYEKL. With V trimmed by 4 bases and J by 1 base, 7 bases remained unmatched. CDR3 sequence: CASSREGQPSNQPQHF. CDR3 DNA: TGCGCCAGCAGCCGAGAGGGACAGCCAAGCAATCAGCCCCAGCATTTT.